One sample yielded the 3 T cell receptor beta chains listed below, sequenced in a study of CD8 T cells in Susac syndrome. An amount of RNA that ranged from roughly 0.5 to 1 ug was reverse transcribed with random hexamers. Each CDR3 protein gets one entry after TCRdb re-called the immunoSEQ multiplex PCR reads with MiXCR. The sample has about 300,000 distinct CDR3 sequences, 92% seen once. The sample was CD4+ T cells from PBMCs. All receptors come from a human donor with multiple sclerosis.

The chain carries TRBV29-1 and TRBJ2-1, with 8 bases fitting TRBD2. The V gene's germline CDR1 is SQVTM and CDR2 ANQGSEA. This CDR3 has 14 residues. Losses at the gene ends were 7 bases for V and 2 bases for J; bases not matched to a gene: 7. As DNA, the CDR3 is TGCAGCGGGAGCGGGAGAGGGACCTACAATGAGCAGTTCTTC. Translating it yields CSGSGRGTYNEQFF.

The chain carries TRBV30 and TRBJ2-6; D not certain. Trimming pared 7 bases from V and 0 bases from J, leaving 16 bases between. Germline loops: CDR1 GTSNPN, CDR2 SVGIG (reference sequence). This CDR3 is built from 16 residues. CDR3 residues: CASPIKASSGANVLTF. CDR3 bases: TGTGCCTCCCCAATTAAGGCGAGCTCTGGGGCCAACGTCCTGACTTTC.

V is TRBV5-1 and J is TRBJ2-4; D gene ambiguous. CDR1 SGHRS and CDR2 YFSETQ come from the germline V gene. V was cut by 0 bases and J by 7 bases, with 8 bases left in between. The CDR3 extends over 13 amino acids. This CDR3 is CASSLEFPNIQYF. The CDR3 nucleotides are TGCGCCAGCAGCTTGGAGTTTCCGAACATTCAGTACTTC.